The next 5 T cell receptor beta chains were all read from a single sample in a study of T cells in tumors after PD-1 blockade. Profiled with immunoSEQ multiplex PCR; TCRdb holds only in-frame clones, not every one. The data contain tens of thousands of clones, 73% of them seen just once; the ten biggest clones take up approximately 40%. The sample was PBMCs, taken after anti-PD-1 treatment. The receptors originated from a human donor with basal cell carcinoma.

V usage is TRBV15 and J usage is TRBJ1-2; weak D call: TRBD1 (5 bases). Trimming removed 0 bases at V and 3 bases at J, with 11 bases between. This CDR3 contains 15 residues. Germline V gene sequence: CDR1 LNHNV, CDR2 YYDKDF (reference sequence). In DNA form, the CDR3 reads TGTGCCACCAGCAGAGAATTCCGCAGGGACTATGGCTACACCTTC. Its protein product is CATSREFRRDYGYTF. Combining the CDR3 with reference TRBV15 and TRBJ1-2 gives the whole variable domain DAMVIQNPRYQVTQFGKPVTLSCSQTLNHNVMYWYQQKSSQAPKLLFHYYDKDFNNEADTPDNFQSRRPNTSFCFLDIRSPGLGDTAMYLCATSREFRRDYGYTFGSGTRLTVV.

The chain employs TRBV5-5 and TRBJ1-1; D gene unclear. V lost 5 bases and J 1 base, leaving 9 bases between the germline ends. This CDR3 has 13 residues. In germline, CDR1 is SGHKS, CDR2 YYEKEE (reference sequence). The CDR3, as DNA: TGTGCCAGCAGTACAACAGAGAACACTGAAGCTTTCTTT. Its protein is CASSTTENTEAFF. Full variable domain (missing parts from reference TRBV5-5 and TRBJ1-1): DAGVTQSPTHLIKTRGQQVTLRCSPISGHKSVSWYQQVLGQGPQFIFQYYEKEERGRGNFPDRFSARQFPNYSSELNVNALLLGDSALYLCASSTTENTEAFFGQGTRLTVV.

CDR3 protein: CASSRVGTLQETQYF. Written as DNA, the CDR3 is TGTGCCAGCAGTCGCGTGGGTACGCTTCAAGAGACCCAGTACTTC. The rearrangement uses TRBV28 and TRBJ2-5; no clear D. The CDR3 consists of 15 residues. The ends were cut back, 5 bases at V and 2 bases at J, with 15 bases in the middle. Germline V gene data show CDR1 as MDHEN and CDR2 as SYDVKM.

The chain couples TRBV15 to TRBJ2-1; 7 bases map to TRBD1. Germline V gene lookup returns CDR1 LNHNV and CDR2 YYDKDF (reference sequence). V gave up 0 bases and J gave up 6 bases; unmatched junction bases: 2. The CDR3 spans 14 residues. The CDR3 coding sequence is TGTGCCACCAGCAGAGACAGGGGGAGCAATGAGCAGTTCTTC. Translation gives CATSRDRGSNEQFF.

CDR3 residues: CASSLVGGWTDTQYF. The CDR3 nucleotides read TGCGCCAGCAGCTTGGTTGGGGGGTGGACAGATACGCAGTATTTT. This rearrangement joins TRBV5-1 to TRBJ2-3, with D possibly matching TRBD2 (6 bases). This CDR3 contains 15 residues. V was shortened by 0 bases and J by 3 bases, with 11 bases between the two germline ends. CDR1 and CDR2 (germline): SGHRS, YFSETQ.